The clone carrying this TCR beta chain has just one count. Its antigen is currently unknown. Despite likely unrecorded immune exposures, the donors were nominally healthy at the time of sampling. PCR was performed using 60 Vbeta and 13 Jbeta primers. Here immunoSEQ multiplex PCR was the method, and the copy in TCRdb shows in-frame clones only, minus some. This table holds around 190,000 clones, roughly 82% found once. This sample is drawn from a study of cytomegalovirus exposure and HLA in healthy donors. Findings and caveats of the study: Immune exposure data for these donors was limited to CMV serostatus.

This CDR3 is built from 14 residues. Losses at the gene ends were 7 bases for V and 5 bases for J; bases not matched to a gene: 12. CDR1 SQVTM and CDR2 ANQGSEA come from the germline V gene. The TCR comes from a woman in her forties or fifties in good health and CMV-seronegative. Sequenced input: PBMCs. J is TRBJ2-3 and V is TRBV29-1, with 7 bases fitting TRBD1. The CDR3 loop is CSAAGPPGGDTQYF. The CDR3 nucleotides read TGCAGCGCTGCCGGGCCTCCAGGGGGAGATACGCAGTATTTT.